Here is one T cell receptor (beta chain) with its context. These data originate in a study of CD8 T cells in Susac syndrome. With V trimmed by 6 bases and J by 9 bases, 7 bases remained unmatched. Per germline, CDR1 SNHLY and CDR2 FYNNEI. This CDR3 comprises 14 residues. The authors reverse transcribed roughly 0.45 to 1 ug RNA with random hexamers. TCRdb ran MiXCR on the immunoSEQ multiplex PCR reads and lists one entry per CDR3 protein. Of approximately 190,000 distinct CDR3 sequences in the sample, approximately 94% are singletons; the top ten hold more than 0.08%. The chain employs TRBV2 and TRBJ1-6; 8 nucleotides match TRBD1. Sequenced sample: CD4+ T cells from PBMCs. The receptor was derived from a human donor with Susac syndrome. CDR3 sequence: CASSVQGESSPLHF. The CDR3 region has the DNA TGTGCCAGCAGCGTACAGGGGGAAAGTTCACCCCTCCACTTT.